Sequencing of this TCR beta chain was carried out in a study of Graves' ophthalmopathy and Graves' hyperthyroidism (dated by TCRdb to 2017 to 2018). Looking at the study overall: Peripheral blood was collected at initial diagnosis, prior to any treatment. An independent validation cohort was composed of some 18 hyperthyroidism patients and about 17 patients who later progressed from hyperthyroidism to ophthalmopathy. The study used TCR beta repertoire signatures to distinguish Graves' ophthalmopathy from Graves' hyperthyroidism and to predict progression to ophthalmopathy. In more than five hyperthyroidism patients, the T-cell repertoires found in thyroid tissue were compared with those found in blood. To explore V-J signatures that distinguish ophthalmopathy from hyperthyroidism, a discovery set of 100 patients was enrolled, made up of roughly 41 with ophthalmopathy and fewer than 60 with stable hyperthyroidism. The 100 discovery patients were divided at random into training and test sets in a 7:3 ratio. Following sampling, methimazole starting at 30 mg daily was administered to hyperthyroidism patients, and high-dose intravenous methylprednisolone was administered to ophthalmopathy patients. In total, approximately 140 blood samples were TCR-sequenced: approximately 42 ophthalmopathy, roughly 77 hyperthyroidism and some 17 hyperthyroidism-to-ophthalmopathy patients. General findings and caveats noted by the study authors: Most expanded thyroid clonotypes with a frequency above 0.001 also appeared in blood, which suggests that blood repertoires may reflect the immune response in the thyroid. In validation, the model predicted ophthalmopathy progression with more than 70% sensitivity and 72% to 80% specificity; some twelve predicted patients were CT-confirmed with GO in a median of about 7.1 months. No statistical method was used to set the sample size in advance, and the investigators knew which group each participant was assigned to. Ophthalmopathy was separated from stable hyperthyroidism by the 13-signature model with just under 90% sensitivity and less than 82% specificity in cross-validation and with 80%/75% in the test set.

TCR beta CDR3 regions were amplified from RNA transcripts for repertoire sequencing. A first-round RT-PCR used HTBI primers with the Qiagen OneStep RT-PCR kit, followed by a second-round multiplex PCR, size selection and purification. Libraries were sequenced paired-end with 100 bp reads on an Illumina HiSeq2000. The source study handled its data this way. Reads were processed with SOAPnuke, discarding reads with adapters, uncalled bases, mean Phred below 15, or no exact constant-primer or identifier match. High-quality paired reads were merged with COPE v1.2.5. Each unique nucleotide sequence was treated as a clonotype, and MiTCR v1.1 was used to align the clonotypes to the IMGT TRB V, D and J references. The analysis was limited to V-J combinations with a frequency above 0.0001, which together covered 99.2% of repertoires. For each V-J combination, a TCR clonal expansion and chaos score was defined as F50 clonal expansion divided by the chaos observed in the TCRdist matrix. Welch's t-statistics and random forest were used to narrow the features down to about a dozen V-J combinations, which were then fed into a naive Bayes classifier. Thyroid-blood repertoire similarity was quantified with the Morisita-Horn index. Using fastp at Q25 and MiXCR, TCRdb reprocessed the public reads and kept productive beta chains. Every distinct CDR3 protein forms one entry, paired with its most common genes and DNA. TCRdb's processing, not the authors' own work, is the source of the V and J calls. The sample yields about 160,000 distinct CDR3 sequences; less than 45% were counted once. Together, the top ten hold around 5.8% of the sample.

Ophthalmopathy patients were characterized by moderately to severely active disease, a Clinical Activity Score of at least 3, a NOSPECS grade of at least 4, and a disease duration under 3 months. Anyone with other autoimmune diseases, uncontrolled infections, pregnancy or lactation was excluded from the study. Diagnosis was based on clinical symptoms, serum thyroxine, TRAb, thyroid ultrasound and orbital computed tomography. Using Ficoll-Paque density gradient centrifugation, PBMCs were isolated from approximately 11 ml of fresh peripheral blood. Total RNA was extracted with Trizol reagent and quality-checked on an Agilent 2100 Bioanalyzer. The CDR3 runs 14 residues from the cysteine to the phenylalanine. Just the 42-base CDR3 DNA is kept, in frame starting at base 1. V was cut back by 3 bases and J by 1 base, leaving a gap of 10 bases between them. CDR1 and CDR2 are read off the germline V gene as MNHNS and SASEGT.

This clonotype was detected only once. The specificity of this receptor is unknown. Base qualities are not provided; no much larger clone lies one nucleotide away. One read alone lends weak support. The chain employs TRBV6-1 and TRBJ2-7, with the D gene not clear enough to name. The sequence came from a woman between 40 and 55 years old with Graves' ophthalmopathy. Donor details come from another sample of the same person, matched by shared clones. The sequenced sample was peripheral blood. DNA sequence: TGTGCCAGCAGTGAGAGAAGGCCGTCCTACGAGCAGTACTTC. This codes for CASSERRPSYEQYF.